The source of this T cell receptor beta chain is a study of blood T cell repertoires in COVID-19 (dated by TCRdb to about 2020). With respect to the entire study: The collaborator samples originated in the United States, Italy and Spain and spanned the acute and convalescent phases of COVID-19. Where HLA class I and class II types were available, the types were taken from metadata supplied by the sample provider, not from assay-based typing. The prospective study material was composed of cDNA or gDNA derived from T cells, B-cell-depleted T cells, or PBMCs. Subjects who had been exposed to COVID-19, were actively infected with it, or had recovered from it provided the deeply sampled blood TCRbeta repertoires that made up the dataset. Samples came from the ongoing ImmuneRACE study (first 160 participants) plus 1,254 subjects from 6 global collaborators. The repertoires were made available in a free public database intended to serve as a resource for research on the immune response to SARS-CoV-2. A de-identified subject ID, COVID-19 status, age in years and sex were almost always included in the sample metadata.

TCRbeta CDR3 regions were amplified from genomic DNA using the immunoSEQ Assay, a bias-controlled multiplex PCR. From the authors' description of their analysis: The number of nucleated cells in each sample was estimated from the amplification of reference gene primers within the assay. To quantify the absolute abundance of each unique TCRbeta CDR3 rearrangement, sequence reads were collapsed and filtered. For each sample, productive Simpson clonality was calculated as the square root of Simpson's diversity index over productive rearrangements. This is the immuneACCESS table as TCRdb keeps it, with only in-frame sequences that have V and J called. A part of the clones is gone; compared with another copy, unresolved V genes explain less than half, and the rest is unexplained. Clone size and the V and J calls come from that table; the DNA yielded D and trimming. The sample table shows about 85,000 clones, and 65% to 85% are seen once. Around 5.8% of the sample is taken by the ten largest.

Summary of the overall study and its limitations: Clinical and demographic metadata were provided uncurated, with the amount varying by source and participant.

Collaborating institutions collected whole blood in K2EDTA tubes following their own protocols. For TCRbeta analysis, collaborators shipped samples in one of three forms: frozen whole blood, isolated PBMCs, or DNA extracted from either of those sample types. Relative to germline, V is missing 0 bases and J is missing 5 bases, with 4 bases of the junction outside any gene match. The CDR3 contains 14 residues, cysteine and phenylalanine counted. Left in the record is the CDR3 DNA by itself, 42 bases read in frame from the first base. In the germline V gene, CDR1 corresponds to SGDLS and CDR2 to YYNGEE. As regards this clone: No cognate antigen has been identified for it. Base qualities are not recorded, but no much larger clone differs from it by a single base.

Source material: peripheral blood. The sequence links TRBV9 to TRBJ2-5; 7 nucleotides in the junction match TRBD2. The origin of this receptor is a man in his fifties or sixties with acute or convalescent COVID-19. The DNA reads TGTGCCAGCAGCGTAGTCGGTAGCGGGGAGACCCAGTACTTC. This is translated as CASSVVGSGETQYF.